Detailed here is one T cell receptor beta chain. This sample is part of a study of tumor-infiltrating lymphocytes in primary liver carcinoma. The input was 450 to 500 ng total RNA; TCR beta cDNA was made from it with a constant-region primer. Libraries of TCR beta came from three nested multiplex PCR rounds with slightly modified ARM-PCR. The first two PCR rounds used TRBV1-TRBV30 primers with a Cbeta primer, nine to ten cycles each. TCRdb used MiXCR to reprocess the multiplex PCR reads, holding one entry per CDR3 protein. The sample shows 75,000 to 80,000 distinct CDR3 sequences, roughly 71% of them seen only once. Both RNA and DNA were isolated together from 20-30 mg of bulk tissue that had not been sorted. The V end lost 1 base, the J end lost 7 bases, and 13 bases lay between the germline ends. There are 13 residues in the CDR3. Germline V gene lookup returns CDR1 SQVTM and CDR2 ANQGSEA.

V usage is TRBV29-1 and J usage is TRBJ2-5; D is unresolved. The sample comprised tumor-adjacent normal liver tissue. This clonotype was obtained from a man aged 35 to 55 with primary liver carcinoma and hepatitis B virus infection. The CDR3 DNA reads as TGCAGCGTTGAAGGGATACCCAAAGGGACCCAGTACTTC. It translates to CSVEGIPKGTQYF. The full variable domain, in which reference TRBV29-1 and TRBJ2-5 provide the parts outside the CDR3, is SAVISQKPSRDICQRGTSLTIQCQVDSQVTMMFWYRQQPGQSLTLIATANQGSEATYESGFVIDKFPISRPNLTFSTLTVSNMSPEDSSIYLCSVEGIPKGTQYFGPGTRLLVL.